Each of the 20 T cell receptor beta chains below was sequenced from the same sample in a study of blood T cell repertoires in COVID-19. The table came from immunoSEQ multiplex PCR; TCRdb's copy has only in-frame clones and leaves some out. This table has approximately 240,000 clones, just under 85% appearing once. The sequenced material came from peripheral blood. These receptors originate from a middle-aged man with acute or convalescent COVID-19.

The chain joins TRBV27 to TRBJ2-1, with a weak D call TRBD2 (5 bases). Trimming left V 9 bases short and J 5 bases short, with 23 bases between. Germline V gene lookup returns CDR1 MNHEY and CDR2 SMNVEV (reference sequence). The CDR3 covers 16 residues. The CDR3 here is CARALSSSGWHNEQFF. Written as DNA, the CDR3 is TGTGCCAGAGCGTTATCTTCCTCGGGGTGGCACAATGAGCAGTTCTTC.

This chain links TRBV9 with TRBJ2-1, with TRBD2 identical over 11 bases. The CDR3 runs 14 residues. Germline CDR1 SGDLS, CDR2 YYNGEE. Trimming at V came to 3 bases and at J to 12 bases, leaving 8 bases not matched to a gene. CDR3 region: CASSALTSGGLQFF. The CDR3 DNA sequence: TGTGCCAGCAGCGCCTTAACTAGCGGGGGTTTGCAGTTCTTC. Using reference TRBV9 and TRBJ2-1 for the parts outside the CDR3, the full variable domain is DSGVTQTPKHLITATGQRVTLRCSPRSGDLSVYWYQQSLDQGLQFLIQYYNGEERAKGNILERFSAQQFPDLHSELNLSSLELGDSALYFCASSALTSGGLQFFGPGTRLTVL.

This chain links TRBV4-1 with TRBJ2-2, with TRBD1 matching over 10 bases. Germline CDR1 reads MGHRA; CDR2 reads YSYEKL. CDR3 length: 17 residues. After removal of 3 bases from V and 4 bases from J, the junction contained 8 bases not matched to a gene. The CDR3 nucleotides are TGCGCCAGCAGCCAGGGGGGGACAGGGGAAAGCACCGGGGAGCTGTTTTTT. Translating gives CASSQGGTGESTGELFF.

The CDR3 here is CASSRDTSYNEQFF. The CDR3 DNA reads TGCGCCAGCAGCCGGGACACTTCCTACAATGAGCAGTTCTTC. The chain is built from TRBV5-1 and TRBJ2-1; maybe TRBD1 (6 bases). V lost 4 bases, J lost 1 base, and 9 bases lay in between. The CDR3 totals 14 residues. Germline V CDR1 and CDR2: SGHRS, YFSETQ.

The rearrangement uses TRBV6-5 and TRBJ2-7, with 8 bases identical to TRBD1. The germline V gene has CDR1 MNHEY and CDR2 SVGAGI. With 4 bases clipped from V and 8 bases from J, the junction kept 13 bases outside the gene matches. CDR3 length: 15 residues. The CDR3 DNA is TGTGCCAGCAGTTCTAACGGACAGGGCAGGAGTAAGCAGTACTTC. Protein: CASSSNGQGRSKQYF.

The CDR3 bases are TGTGCCAGCAGTCCCGCCTCAGCAACTAATGAAAAACTGTTTTTT. Residues: CASSPASATNEKLFF. The chain carries TRBV27 and TRBJ1-4; D not resolved. Germline V gene data show CDR1 as MNHEY and CDR2 as SMNVEV (reference sequence). With 5 bases removed from V and 0 bases from J, the gap between germline ends came to 10 bases. The CDR3 length is 15 residues.

This clone appeared a single time. The chain joins TRBV24-1 to TRBJ2-1, with 8 positions matching TRBD1. The CDR3 is 14 amino acids. CDR1 and CDR2 from the germline V gene are KGHDR and SFDVKD. V dropped 2 bases and J dropped 7; count of bases not matched to a gene: 3. CDR3 sequence reads: CATSDWRQGNEQFF. In DNA form, the CDR3 reads TGTGCCACCAGTGATTGGAGACAGGGGAATGAGCAGTTCTTC.

The rearrangement uses TRBV2 and TRBJ1-2; 10 positions match TRBD1. The CDR3 has 14 amino acids. The trim removed 7 bases at V and 4 bases at J, leaving 6 bases unmatched. Germline CDR1 is SNHLY and CDR2 is FYNNEI. The CDR3 nucleotides read TGTGCCAGCAAAGGGACAGGGGTTAGCTATGGCTACACCTTC. Its protein product is CASKGTGVSYGYTF.

This clone was counted once. The chain joins TRBV25-1 to TRBJ1-1; D remains ambiguous. The length of the CDR3 is 16 residues. Trimming stripped 1 base from V and 1 base from J, with 13 bases between. CDR1 and CDR2 from the germline V gene are MGHDK and SYGVNS. This CDR3 is CASSESTKRSNTEAFF. CDR3 nucleotides: TGTGCCAGCAGTGAATCGACGAAGAGGTCGAACACTGAAGCTTTCTTT.

The genes are TRBV29-1 and TRBJ1-1, with a weak D call TRBD1 (5 bases). Germline values: CDR1 SQVTM, CDR2 ANQGSEA. This CDR3 contains 13 residues. V gave up 3 bases and J gave up 3 bases, with 11 bases separating them. CDR3 loop: CSVESQGDTEAFF. CDR3 sequence (DNA): TGCAGCGTTGAGTCACAAGGGGACACTGAAGCTTTCTTT.

This rearrangement joins TRBV18 to TRBJ2-7, with 10 nucleotides matching TRBD1. CDR1 KGHSH and CDR2 LQKENI come from the germline V gene. The J segment lost 5 bases and the V segment lost 3 bases, leaving 1 base of the junction unmatched. The CDR3 is 13 amino acids. CDR3 in DNA: TGTGCCAGCTCACCCGGGACAGGGGACGAGCAGTACTTC. Translated, it gives CASSPGTGDEQYF.

The chain is built from TRBV18 and TRBJ1-2, with a weak D call TRBD1 (6 bases). CDR3 size: 14 residues. V lost 0 bases and J lost 6, with 11 bases in between. The germline V gene has CDR1 KGHSH and CDR2 LQKENI. The CDR3 coding sequence is TGTGCCAGCTCACCACCGCACAGGGAAAATGGCTACACCTTC. This encodes CASSPPHRENGYTF.

This clone was counted a single time. This rearrangement joins TRBV5-1 to TRBJ1-2; D is unresolved. Germline CDR1 SGHRS, CDR2 YFSETQ. The CDR3 runs to 17 residues. With 4 bases removed from V and 3 bases from J, the gap between germline ends came to 22 bases. The CDR3: CASSPNPQTSKDYGYTF. The CDR3 DNA sequence: TGCGCCAGCAGCCCCAATCCCCAGACTAGCAAAGACTATGGCTACACCTTC.

In the case of this clone: Germline is not matched at one junction end, which may reflect a read error. The chain combines TRBV18 with TRBJ2-3; 11 bases map to TRBD2. The V gene's germline CDR1 is KGHSH and CDR2 LQKENI. There are 16 residues in the CDR3. The DNA for the CDR3 is TGTGCCAGCTCGCCACCGGGACTAGCGGGCACAGATACGCAGTATTTT. Translation: CASSPPGLAGTDTQYF.

V and J are TRBV5-5 and TRBJ2-5, with TRBD1 matching over 11 bases. Germline-derived CDR1 and CDR2 are SGHKS and YYEKEE (reference sequence). This CDR3 has 16 residues. The V gene end was trimmed by 3 bases and the J gene end by 1 base; junction bases not matched to a gene: 5. The DNA of the CDR3 is TGTGCCAGCAGCTCAGGACAGGGGGCCCTCCAAGAGACCCAGTACTTC. Its translation is CASSSGQGALQETQYF.

The CDR3 loop reads CAGTGPTGELFF. Here the CDR3 DNA reads TGTGCGGGGACAGGGCCCACCGGGGAGCTGTTTTTT. The chain combines TRBV30 with TRBJ2-2; 9 positions match TRBD1. CDR1 is GTSNPN, CDR2 SVGIG, per germline (reference sequence). The CDR3 is 12 residues long.

The chain recombines TRBV5-1 with TRBJ2-7, with TRBD1 matching 8 bases. With V trimmed by 4 bases and J by 2 bases, 8 bases remained unmatched. Germline CDR1 is SGHRS and CDR2 is YFSETQ. CDR3 length equals 15 residues. CDR3 nucleotide sequence: TGCGCCAGCAGCACGGGACAGGTCGGAGCCTACGAGCAGTACTTC. It encodes CASSTGQVGAYEQYF.

This sequence joins TRBV29-1 and TRBJ2-7; a weak D match, TRBD2 (7 bases). There are 11 residues in the CDR3. The V end was cut by 6 bases, the J end by 2 bases, with 8 bases between. Germline CDR1 reads SQVTM; CDR2 reads ANQGSEA. The CDR3 coding sequence is TGCAGCGTAGGGGGGGCCTACGAGCAGTACTTC. Translated: CSVGGAYEQYF.

The J gene is TRBJ1-2, the V gene TRBV21-1; TRBD1 is the table's D call, not checked against the DNA. TRBV21-1 is a pseudogene. CDR3 length: 16 amino acids. CDR3 residues: CASSKDLMPDSFGYTF. The CDR3 DNA sequence: TGTGCCAGCAGCAAAGACCTAATGCCCGACAGTTTTGGCTACACCTTC.

The CDR3 reads CASSPVGSGYLNTEAFF. CDR3 nucleotide sequence: TGCGCCAGCAGCCCCGTTGGGTCAGGGTACTTGAACACTGAAGCTTTCTTT. The rearrangement links TRBV5-1 to TRBJ1-1; weak D call: TRBD1 (5 bases). Per germline, CDR1 SGHRS and CDR2 YFSETQ. This CDR3 comprises 17 residues. V lost 4 bases and J 0 bases, leaving 19 bases between the germline ends.